Presented here are 32 T cell receptor beta chains from one specimen sequenced in a study of blood T cell repertoires in COVID-19. Produced via immunoSEQ multiplex PCR; TCRdb's table is partial and in-frame only. Of 210,000 or so clones listed, roughly 87% were seen once; the top ten hold 11%. The source material was PBMCs or T cells enriched from blood (not recorded which). These receptors were collected from a man aged 30 to 39 who had recovered from COVID-19.

The chain uses TRBV2 and TRBJ1-1; TRBD1 aligns across 10 bases. Germline V gene sequence: CDR1 SNHLY, CDR2 FYNNEI. V shed 1 base and J 5 bases; nucleotides not matched to a gene: 10. This CDR3 is built from 17 residues. The DNA of the CDR3 is TGTGCCAGCAGTGAAGGTTGGTTGGGGGACAGGGGTACTGAAGCTTTCTTT. As protein: CASSEGWLGDRGTEAFF.

V usage is TRBV6-5 and J usage is TRBJ1-3; 10 bases match TRBD1. Germline CDR1 is MNHEY and CDR2 is SVGAGI. J was trimmed by 9 bases and V by 6 bases; bases with no gene match: 5. This CDR3 spans 13 amino acids. In nucleotides, the CDR3 is TGTGCCAGCAGAGGGACAGGGGATCTCACCATATATTTT. It yields the protein CASRGTGDLTIYF.

V usage is TRBV5-5 and J usage is TRBJ2-2, with 11 bases identical to TRBD2. The germline CDR1 and CDR2 sequences are SGHKS and YYEKEE (reference sequence). The CDR3 loop spans 14 amino acids. After removal of 4 bases from V and 7 bases from J, the junction contained 3 bases not matched to a gene. CDR3 sequence (DNA): TGTGCCAGCAGCCGTAGCGGGAGGGGCGGGGAGCTGTTTTTT. This translates into CASSRSGRGGELFF.

The chain has TRBV27 and TRBJ2-2; 8 bases align to TRBD2. V trimming: 8 bases; J trimming: 8 bases; junction bases outside the gene matches: 7. The germline V gene has CDR1 MNHEY and CDR2 SMNVEV (reference sequence). The CDR3 loop spans 13 amino acids. The CDR3, as DNA: TGTGCCAGCGCCCAGCGGGAGTCTGGGGAGCTGTTTTTT. The encoded protein is CASAQRESGELFF.

This clone was counted a few times. The V gene is TRBV27, the J gene TRBJ2-7; 9 nucleotides align to TRBD1. Germline loops: CDR1 MNHEY, CDR2 SMNVEV (reference sequence). There are 17 residues in the CDR3. Trimming cost V 2 bases and J 6 bases; bases outside gene matches: 14. In DNA form, the CDR3 reads TGTGCCAGCAGTTTAGGATCCCCCGGACAGGGGAGGGGCGAGCAGTACTTC. Its protein is CASSLGSPGQGRGEQYF.

The chain carries TRBV18 and TRBJ1-4; D gene uncertain. Germline V gene sequence: CDR1 KGHSH, CDR2 LQKENI. V was cut by 1 base and J by 4 bases, with 4 bases left in between. This CDR3 region has 13 residues. The CDR3 loop reads CASSPRGNEKLFF. The CDR3 DNA sequence: TGTGCCAGCTCACCACGCGGTAATGAAAAACTGTTTTTT.

V gene TRBV18 combines with J gene TRBJ2-3; TRBD1 might be the D (5 bases). With 6 bases removed from V and 6 bases from J, the gap between germline ends came to 13 bases. This CDR3 is built from 13 residues. Germline CDR1 and CDR2: KGHSH and LQKENI. CDR3 bases: TGTGCCAGCTCGGGCCCGACAGCCGATACGCAGTATTTT. Amino acids: CASSGPTADTQYF.

The chain is built from TRBV5-1 and TRBJ2-1; D is unresolved. Germline V gene data show CDR1 as SGHRS and CDR2 as YFSETQ. The V end was cut by 0 bases, the J end by 2 bases, with 6 bases between. CDR3 length: 14 residues. The CDR3 sequence: CASSLGVAYNEQFF. CDR3 DNA sequence: TGCGCCAGCAGCTTGGGAGTAGCCTACAATGAGCAGTTCTTC.

The chain has TRBV19 and TRBJ1-6, with 7 bases identical to TRBD1. Looked up from germline, CDR1 is LNHDA and CDR2 is SQIVND (reference sequence). The J segment lost 9 bases and the V segment lost 3 bases, leaving 11 bases of the junction unmatched. The CDR3 contains 16 residues. CDR3 protein: CASSMGIDRVGSPLHF. Here the CDR3 DNA reads TGTGCCAGTAGTATGGGGATAGACAGGGTCGGTTCACCCCTCCACTTT.

V is TRBV9 and J is TRBJ1-3; D is possibly TRBD1 (5 bases). Between the trimmed V and J ends, which lost 2 bases and 1 base, there was a span of 10 bases. The CDR3 sequence is 15 residues long. Per germline, CDR1 SGDLS and CDR2 YYNGEE. The CDR3 loop is CASSVGGTSGNTIYF. CDR3 coding DNA: TGTGCCAGCAGCGTTGGAGGGACGTCTGGAAACACCATATATTTT.

This clone was observed a single time. The V gene is TRBV29-1, the J gene TRBJ2-5; 9 bases line up with TRBD2. Germline V gene data show CDR1 as SQVTM and CDR2 as ANQGSEA. This CDR3 contains 13 residues. V lost 3 bases to trimming and J lost 3 bases; unmatched junction nucleotides: 2. The CDR3 sequence is CSVDRGGEETQYF. CDR3 nucleotides: TGCAGCGTTGACCGCGGGGGGGAAGAGACCCAGTACTTC.

The chain carries TRBV9 and TRBJ1-6, with unresolved D. Trimming removed 0 bases at V and 0 bases at J, with 7 bases between. This CDR3 spans 16 amino acids. CDR1 and CDR2 (germline): SGDLS, YYNGEE. CDR3 bases: TGTGCCAGCAGCGTAGGTGTGAGCTCCTATAATTCACCCCTCCACTTT. This encodes CASSVGVSSYNSPLHF.

This chain links TRBV5-5 with TRBJ1-3; perhaps TRBD1 as D (6 bases). Germline V gives CDR1 SGHKS, CDR2 YYEKEE (reference sequence). Trimming removed 1 base from V and 0 bases from J, with 17 bases in between. This CDR3 spans 18 amino acids. In DNA, the CDR3 is TGTGCCAGCAGCTTGTGGTGGGGGCAGGGAACCTCTGGAAACACCATATATTTT. Its protein is CASSLWWGQGTSGNTIYF.

V and J are TRBV7-2 and TRBJ1-6; D uncertain. The CDR3 sequence is 14 residues long. CDR1 is SGHTA, CDR2 FQGNSA, per germline. The V end lost 1 base, the J end lost 11 bases, and 12 bases lay between the germline ends. The CDR3 region has the DNA TGTGCCAGCAGCTTAGTTAAGGGAGAGGCACCCCTCCACTTT. Translated: CASSLVKGEAPLHF.

The rearrangement uses TRBV10-3 and TRBJ2-3; D not resolved. V was cut by 10 bases and J by 2 bases, with 7 bases left in between. The CDR3 has 11 residues. CDR1 and CDR2 from the germline V gene are ENHRY and SYGVKD. CDR3: CATLVTDTQYF. CDR3 in DNA: TGTGCCACCCTCGTCACAGATACGCAGTATTTT.

The chain uses TRBV27 and TRBJ2-6, with 10 nucleotides matching TRBD2. The V and J ends lost 10 bases and 0 bases, in that order; junction bases with no gene match: 6. The germline V gene encodes CDR1 MNHEY and CDR2 SMNVEV (reference sequence). This CDR3 contains 16 residues. CDR3 nucleotides: TGTGCCACCGGACTAGCGGACCGCTCTGGGGCCAACGTCCTGACTTTC. The encoded protein is CATGLADRSGANVLTF.

J is TRBJ1-1 and V is TRBV28; D is ambiguous. Trimming removed 7 bases at V and 7 bases at J, with 10 bases between. The CDR3 spans 11 residues. The germline CDR1 and CDR2 sequences are MDHEN and SYDVKM. This chain's CDR3 is CASIQGLEAFF. The CDR3 coding sequence is TGTGCCAGCATACAAGGACTTGAAGCTTTCTTT.

This clone appeared a single time. CDR3 amino acids: CAISPGEGLAGGHEQFF. DNA for the CDR3: TGTGCCATCAGCCCCGGCGAGGGACTAGCGGGAGGGCATGAGCAGTTCTTC. The chain employs TRBV10-3 and TRBJ2-1; 16 bases align to TRBD2. The germline V gene encodes CDR1 ENHRY and CDR2 SYGVKD. The ends lost 6 bases at V and 8 bases at J; junction bases unmatched: 10. There are 17 residues in the CDR3.

This chain uses TRBV5-5 with TRBJ1-2; possibly TRBD1 for D (5 bases). This CDR3 is 17 amino acids long. Germline lookup yields CDR1 SGHKS and CDR2 YYEKEE (reference sequence). Trimming cost V 4 bases and J 4 bases, with 23 bases left between them. CDR3 sequence reads: CASSVKPPIQGGYGYTF. The CDR3 bases are TGTGCCAGCAGCGTTAAGCCACCTATCCAGGGTGGCTATGGCTACACCTTC.

The chain links TRBV27 to TRBJ1-2; the D gene is possibly TRBD1 (6 bases). The CDR3 sequence is 12 residues long. The germline V gene has CDR1 MNHEY and CDR2 SMNVEV (reference sequence). V shed 11 bases and J shed 6 bases, with 16 bases lying between them. The DNA for the CDR3 is TGTGCCCACTACAATTGGACAGATGGCTACACCTTC. Amino acid sequence: CAHYNWTDGYTF.

This chain connects TRBV19 to TRBJ1-3; D not resolved. Germline CDR1 and CDR2: LNHDA and SQIVND (reference sequence). The CDR3 is 14 amino acids. The V gene lost 3 bases and the J gene lost 2 bases, with 8 bases spanning the gap. The CDR3 region is CASSIQTTGNTIYF. The CDR3 DNA is TGTGCCAGTAGTATTCAAACAACTGGAAACACCATATATTTT.

Concerning this clone itself: Other nucleotide sequences in the sample specify the same CDR3. The chain joins TRBV28 to TRBJ2-7; D gene ambiguous. The CDR3 extends over 11 amino acids. Germline V gives CDR1 MDHEN, CDR2 SYDVKM. Trimming left V 3 bases short and J 6 bases short, with 6 bases between. The CDR3 is CASSLSREQYF. In DNA form, the CDR3 reads TGTGCCAGCAGTTTGTCTCGCGAGCAGTACTTC.

The chain couples TRBV5-4 to TRBJ1-2; perhaps TRBD1 as D (6 bases). The length of the CDR3 is 13 residues. Germline V CDR1 and CDR2: SGHNT, YYREEE (reference sequence). With 4 bases removed from V and 8 bases from J, the gap between germline ends came to 15 bases. DNA for the CDR3: TGTGCCAGCAGCACCGGGGGGGCTGGGGGCTACACCTTC. Residues: CASSTGGAGGYTF. The entire variable domain, with the rest obtained from reference TRBV5-4 and TRBJ1-2, is as follows: ETGVTQSPTHLIKTRGQQVTLRCSSQSGHNTVSWYQQALGQGPQFIFQYYREEENGRGNFPPRFSGLQFPNYSSELNVNALELDDSALYLCASSTGGAGGYTFGSGTRLTVV.

The rearrangement uses TRBV4-1 and TRBJ2-2, with TRBD1 matching 8 bases. The germline V gene encodes CDR1 MGHRA and CDR2 YSYEKL. This CDR3 spans 16 amino acids. Unmatched junction bases numbered 5, after V lost 1 base and J lost 4 bases. Written as DNA, the CDR3 is TGCGCCAGCAGCCAAGTAAGGACAGGGACCACCGGGGAGCTGTTTTTT. Translation gives CASSQVRTGTTGELFF.

V and J are TRBV5-1 and TRBJ1-1, with a tentative D call TRBD1 (6 bases). This CDR3 region has 13 residues. Germline loops: CDR1 SGHRS, CDR2 YFSETQ. Trimming shortened V by 3 bases and J by 6 bases, and 12 bases separated the two germline ends. The CDR3 region is CASSWGQVSEAFF. DNA of the CDR3: TGCGCCAGCAGCTGGGGGCAGGTTTCTGAAGCTTTCTTT.

Only one count was recorded for this clone. The chain uses TRBV7-9 and TRBJ1-2, with a possible D match to TRBD1 (5 bases). V lost 6 bases to trimming and J lost 6 bases, with 17 bases between them. Germline V CDR1 and CDR2: SEHNR, FQNEAQ (reference sequence). CDR3 length: 14 amino acids. In nucleotides, the CDR3 is TGTGCCAGCAGTTCCCGCGGGGGAGGGGATGGCTACACCTTC. Translated, it gives CASSSRGGGDGYTF.

This clone was recorded at least ten times. Other nucleotide sequences from this sample produce the same CDR3. This chain connects TRBV3-1 (or the pseudogene TRBV3-2) to TRBJ1-6; D ambiguous. The V gene's germline CDR1 is LGHDT and CDR2 YNNKEL (reference sequence). This CDR3 contains 12 residues. V was pared by 1 base and J by 10 bases, with 5 bases between. CDR3 loop: CASSQGGSPLHF. In DNA form, the CDR3 reads TGTGCCAGCAGCCAAGGAGGATCACCCCTCCACTTT.

This clone was seen a few times. The chain joins TRBV2 to TRBJ1-2, with 8 bases fitting TRBD1. Germline V gives CDR1 SNHLY, CDR2 FYNNEI. CDR3 length: 13 residues. V was clipped by 6 bases and J by 8 bases; unmatched bases: 8. The CDR3 spells CASRSTGVGGYTF. CDR3 coding DNA: TGTGCCAGCAGATCGACAGGGGTAGGAGGCTACACCTTC.

The chain recombines TRBV9 with TRBJ2-2; TRBD2 matches 12 bases. CDR3 length equals 16 residues. V shed 0 bases and J 7 bases; nucleotides not matched to a gene: 4. Germline CDR1 SGDLS, CDR2 YYNGEE. CDR3 nucleotide sequence: TGTGCCAGCAGCGTAGGACTAGCGGGAGAATACGGGGAGCTGTTTTTT. Its translation is CASSVGLAGEYGELFF.

This clone was recorded only once. The chain employs TRBV5-4 and TRBJ2-7, with 7 bases identical to TRBD1. CDR3 length: 16 residues. Looked up from germline, CDR1 is SGHNT and CDR2 is YYREEE (reference sequence). Trimming removed 4 bases from V and 2 bases from J; junction bases left unmatched: 12. CDR3 amino acids: CASSTTGAPDPYEQYF. The CDR3 region has the DNA TGTGCCAGCAGCACCACAGGGGCCCCAGATCCCTACGAGCAGTACTTC.

The chain links TRBV18 to TRBJ1-1, with D perhaps matching TRBD1 (6 bases). Germline assignment: CDR1 KGHSH and CDR2 LQKENI. The CDR3 consists of 14 residues. Trimming took 6 bases from V and 3 from J, leaving 14 bases between them. In DNA form, the CDR3 reads TGTGCCAGCTCTCCCGGACAGTCCGACACTGAAGCTTTCTTT. Protein product: CASSPGQSDTEAFF. The full variable domain, its missing parts supplied by reference TRBV18 and TRBJ1-1, is NAGVMQNPRHLVRRRGQEARLRCSPMKGHSHVYWYRQLPEEGLKFMVYLQKENIIDESGMPKERFSAEFPKEGPSILRIQQVVRGDSAAYFCASSPGQSDTEAFFGQGTRLTVV.

This rearrangement joins TRBV30 to TRBJ1-1, with 11 bases lining up with TRBD1. The ends lost 2 bases at V and 3 bases at J; junction bases unmatched: 5. Looked up from germline, CDR1 is GTSNPN and CDR2 is SVGIG (reference sequence). The CDR3 consists of 15 residues. CDR3 residues: CAWSTLGQGDTEAFF. The CDR3 DNA reads TGTGCCTGGAGTACCCTGGGACAGGGGGACACTGAAGCTTTCTTT.